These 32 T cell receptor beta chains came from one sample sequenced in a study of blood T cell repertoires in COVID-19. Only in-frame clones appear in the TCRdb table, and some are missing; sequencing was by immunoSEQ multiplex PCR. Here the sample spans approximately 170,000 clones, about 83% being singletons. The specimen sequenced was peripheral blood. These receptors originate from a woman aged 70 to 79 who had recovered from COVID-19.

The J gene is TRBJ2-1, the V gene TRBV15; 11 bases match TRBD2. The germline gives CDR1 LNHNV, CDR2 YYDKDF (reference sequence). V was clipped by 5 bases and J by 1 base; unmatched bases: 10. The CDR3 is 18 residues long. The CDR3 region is CATSSTGGTSGSYNEQFF. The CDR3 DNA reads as TGTGCCACCAGCTCCACCGGCGGGACTAGCGGATCCTACAATGAGCAGTTCTTC.

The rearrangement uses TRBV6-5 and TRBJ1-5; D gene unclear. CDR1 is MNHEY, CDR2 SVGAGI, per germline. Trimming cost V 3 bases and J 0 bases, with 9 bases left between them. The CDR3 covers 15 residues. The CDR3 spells CASSYDFNSNQPQHF. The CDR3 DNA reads TGTGCCAGCAGTTATGACTTTAATAGCAATCAGCCCCAGCATTTT.

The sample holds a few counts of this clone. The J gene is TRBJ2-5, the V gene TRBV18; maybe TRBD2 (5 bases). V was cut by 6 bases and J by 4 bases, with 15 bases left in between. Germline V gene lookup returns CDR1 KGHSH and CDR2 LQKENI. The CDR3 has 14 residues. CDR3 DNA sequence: TGTGCCAGCTCTCCCCCCGAGGGTAGAGAGACCCAGTACTTC. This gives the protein CASSPPEGRETQYF.

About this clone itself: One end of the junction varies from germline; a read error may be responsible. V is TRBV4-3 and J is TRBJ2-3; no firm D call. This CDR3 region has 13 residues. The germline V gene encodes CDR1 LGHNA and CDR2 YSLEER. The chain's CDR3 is CASSHPIGPPTDW. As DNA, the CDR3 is TGCGCCAGCAGCCACCCGATAGGTCCTCCGACCGACTGG.

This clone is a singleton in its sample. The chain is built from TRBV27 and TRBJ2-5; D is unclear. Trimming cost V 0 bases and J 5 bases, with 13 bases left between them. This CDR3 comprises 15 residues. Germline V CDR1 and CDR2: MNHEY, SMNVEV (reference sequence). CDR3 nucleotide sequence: TGTGCCAGCAGTTTATCACACCCCCAGGTGGAGACCCAGTACTTC. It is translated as CASSLSHPQVETQYF.

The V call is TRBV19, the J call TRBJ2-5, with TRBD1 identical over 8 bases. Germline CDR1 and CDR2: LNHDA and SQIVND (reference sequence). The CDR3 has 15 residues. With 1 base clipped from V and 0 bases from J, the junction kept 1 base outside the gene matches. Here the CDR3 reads CASSIGTGNQETQYF. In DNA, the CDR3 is TGTGCCAGTAGTATAGGGACAGGGAACCAAGAGACCCAGTACTTC.

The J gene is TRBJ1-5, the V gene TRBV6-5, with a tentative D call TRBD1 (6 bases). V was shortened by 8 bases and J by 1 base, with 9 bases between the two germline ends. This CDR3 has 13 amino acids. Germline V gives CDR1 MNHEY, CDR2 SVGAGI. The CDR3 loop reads CASGRGSNQPQHF. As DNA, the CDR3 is TGTGCCAGCGGGAGGGGGAGCAATCAGCCCCAGCATTTT.

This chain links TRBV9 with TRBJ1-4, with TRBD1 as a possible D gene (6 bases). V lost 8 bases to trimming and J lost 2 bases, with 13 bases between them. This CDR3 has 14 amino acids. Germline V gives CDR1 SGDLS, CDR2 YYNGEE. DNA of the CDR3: TGTGCCAGTACCGAGGGGGGGACTAATGAAAAACTGTTTTTT. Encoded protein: CASTEGGTNEKLFF. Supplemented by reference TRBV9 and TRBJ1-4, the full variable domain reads DSGVTQTPKHLITATGQRVTLRCSPRSGDLSVYWYQQSLDQGLQFLIQYYNGEERAKGNILERFSAQQFPDLHSELNLSSLELGDSALYFCASTEGGTNEKLFFGSGTQLSVL.

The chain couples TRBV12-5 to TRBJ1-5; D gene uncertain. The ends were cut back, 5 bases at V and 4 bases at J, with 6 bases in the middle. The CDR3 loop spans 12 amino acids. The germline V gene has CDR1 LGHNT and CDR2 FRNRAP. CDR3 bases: TGTGCTAGTGGTACCGGGAATCAGCCCCAGCATTTT. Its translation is CASGTGNQPQHF.

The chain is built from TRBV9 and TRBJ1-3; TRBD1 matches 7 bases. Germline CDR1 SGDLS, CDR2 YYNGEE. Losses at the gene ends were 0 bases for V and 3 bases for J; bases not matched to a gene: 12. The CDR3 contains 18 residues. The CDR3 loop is CASSVAGPTTGVGNTIYF. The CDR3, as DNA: TGTGCCAGCAGCGTAGCCGGCCCTACAACAGGGGTTGGAAACACCATATATTTT.

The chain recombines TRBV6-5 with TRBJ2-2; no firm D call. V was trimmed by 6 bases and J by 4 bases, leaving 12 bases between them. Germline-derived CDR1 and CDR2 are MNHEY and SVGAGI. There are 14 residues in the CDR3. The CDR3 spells CASSLLSGTGELFF. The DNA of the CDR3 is TGTGCCAGCAGCTTACTTAGTGGCACCGGGGAGCTGTTTTTT.

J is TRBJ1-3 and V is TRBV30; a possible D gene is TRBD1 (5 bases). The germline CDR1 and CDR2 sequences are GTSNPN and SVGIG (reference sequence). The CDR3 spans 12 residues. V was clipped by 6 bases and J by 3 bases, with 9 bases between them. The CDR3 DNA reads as TGTGCCTGCAAGGGACTTGGAAACACCATATATTTT. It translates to CACKGLGNTIYF.

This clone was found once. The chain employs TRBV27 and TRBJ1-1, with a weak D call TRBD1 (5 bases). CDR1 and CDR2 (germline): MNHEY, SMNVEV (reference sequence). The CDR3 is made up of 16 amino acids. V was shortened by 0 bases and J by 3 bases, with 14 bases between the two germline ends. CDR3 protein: CASSLSSGRGDTEAFF. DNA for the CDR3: TGTGCCAGCAGTTTATCGTCGGGACGGGGGGACACTGAAGCTTTCTTT.

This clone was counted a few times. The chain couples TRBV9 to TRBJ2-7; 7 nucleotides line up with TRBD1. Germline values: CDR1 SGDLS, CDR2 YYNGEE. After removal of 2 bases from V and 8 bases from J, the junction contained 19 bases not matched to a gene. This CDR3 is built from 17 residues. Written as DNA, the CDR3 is TGTGCCAGCAGCGTCGGACGGACAGGCTTAACCTCTACGAAGCAGTACTTC. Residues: CASSVGRTGLTSTKQYF.

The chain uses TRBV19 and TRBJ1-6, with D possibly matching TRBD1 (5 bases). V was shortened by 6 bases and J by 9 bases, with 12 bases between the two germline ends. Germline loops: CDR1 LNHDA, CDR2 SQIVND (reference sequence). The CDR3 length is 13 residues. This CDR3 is CASRTPQGSPLHF. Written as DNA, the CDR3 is TGTGCCAGTAGGACCCCCCAGGGTTCACCCCTCCACTTT.

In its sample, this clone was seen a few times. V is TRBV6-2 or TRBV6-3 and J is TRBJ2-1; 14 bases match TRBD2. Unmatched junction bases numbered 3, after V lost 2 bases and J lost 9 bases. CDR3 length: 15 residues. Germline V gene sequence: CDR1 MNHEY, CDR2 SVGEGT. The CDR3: CASSYGTSGRSEQFF. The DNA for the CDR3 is TGTGCCAGCAGTTACGGGACTAGCGGGAGATCTGAGCAGTTCTTC.

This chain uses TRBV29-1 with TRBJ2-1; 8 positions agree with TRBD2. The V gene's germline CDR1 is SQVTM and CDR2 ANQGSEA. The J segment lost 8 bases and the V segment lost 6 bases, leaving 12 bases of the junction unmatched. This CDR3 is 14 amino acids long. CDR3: CSVALAAQVDEQFF. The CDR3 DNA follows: TGCAGCGTCGCACTAGCGGCCCAGGTGGATGAGCAGTTCTTC.

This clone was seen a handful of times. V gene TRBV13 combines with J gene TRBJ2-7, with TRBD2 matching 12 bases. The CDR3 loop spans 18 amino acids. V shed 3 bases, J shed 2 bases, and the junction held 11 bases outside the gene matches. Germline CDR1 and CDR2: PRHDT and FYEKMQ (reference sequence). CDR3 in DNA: TGTGCCAGCAGCTTCAGGCGGGCTAGCGGGGGGGTCCCCTACGAGCAGTACTTC. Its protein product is CASSFRRASGGVPYEQYF.

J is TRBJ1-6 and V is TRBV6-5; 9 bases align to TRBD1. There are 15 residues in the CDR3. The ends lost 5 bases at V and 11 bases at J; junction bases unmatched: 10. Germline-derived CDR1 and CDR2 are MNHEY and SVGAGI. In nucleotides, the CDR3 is TGTGCCAGCAGTCAACAGGGGGCTAATGGAGCACCCCTCCACTTT. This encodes CASSQQGANGAPLHF.

The CDR3 nucleotides read TGTGCCAGCACCGTACTAGCGGGAGGTTCCTACGAGCAGTACTTC. Amino acids: CASTVLAGGSYEQYF. The gene calls are TRBV7-2 and TRBJ2-7, with TRBD2 matching over 12 bases. V shed 7 bases and J 1 base; nucleotides not matched to a gene: 5. Germline loops: CDR1 SGHTA, CDR2 FQGNSA. The CDR3 covers 15 residues. The full variable domain, in which reference TRBV7-2 and TRBJ2-7 provide the parts outside the CDR3, is GAGVSQSPSNKVTEKGKDVELRCDPISGHTALYWYRQSLGQGLEFLIYFQGNSAPDKSGLPSDRFSAERTGGSVSTLTIQRTQQEDSAVYLCASTVLAGGSYEQYFGPGTRLTVT.

CDR3 bases: TGTGCCAGCGGCGGGCATGGGGGCAATCAGCCCCAGCATTTT. Amino acids: CASGGHGGNQPQHF. The rearrangement joins TRBV10-3 to TRBJ1-5; D uncertain. The V end lost 10 bases, the J end lost 2 bases, and 15 bases lay between the germline ends. The CDR3 length is 14 residues. CDR1 and CDR2 (germline): ENHRY, SYGVKD.

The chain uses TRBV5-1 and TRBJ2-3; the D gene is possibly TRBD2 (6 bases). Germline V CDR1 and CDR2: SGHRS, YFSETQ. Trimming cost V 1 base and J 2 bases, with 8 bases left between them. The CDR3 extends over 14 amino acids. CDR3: CASSLTDYTDTQYF. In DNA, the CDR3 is TGCGCCAGCAGCTTGACGGACTACACAGATACGCAGTATTTT. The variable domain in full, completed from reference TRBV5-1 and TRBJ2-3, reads KAGVTQTPRYLIKTRGQQVTLSCSPISGHRSVSWYQQTPGQGLQFLFEYFSETQRNKGNFPGRFSGRQFSNSRSEMNVSTLELGDSALYLCASSLTDYTDTQYFGPGTRLTVL.

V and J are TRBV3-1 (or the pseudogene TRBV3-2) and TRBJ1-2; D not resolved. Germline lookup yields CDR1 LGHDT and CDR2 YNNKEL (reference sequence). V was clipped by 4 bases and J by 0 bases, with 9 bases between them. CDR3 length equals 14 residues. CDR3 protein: CASSPTLTNYGYTF. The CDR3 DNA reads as TGTGCCAGCAGCCCTACCCTTACTAACTATGGCTACACCTTC.

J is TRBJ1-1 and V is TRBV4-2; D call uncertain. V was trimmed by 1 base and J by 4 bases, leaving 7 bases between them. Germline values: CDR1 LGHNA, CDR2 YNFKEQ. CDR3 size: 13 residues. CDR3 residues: CASSQGLSTEAFF. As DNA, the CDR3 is TGTGCCAGCAGCCAAGGACTGAGCACTGAAGCTTTCTTT.

The CDR3, as DNA: TGTGCCAGCAGCGTACTAGCGGGGAGCGATGAGCAGTTCTTC. Protein sequence: CASSVLAGSDEQFF. This chain joins TRBV9 and TRBJ2-1; TRBD2 matches at 9 bases. After removal of 1 base from V and 8 bases from J, the junction contained 4 bases not matched to a gene. Germline CDR1 reads SGDLS; CDR2 reads YYNGEE. The length of the CDR3 is 14 residues.

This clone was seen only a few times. The CDR3 sequence is CASSLGPHSGNTIYF. For the CDR3, the DNA is TGCGCCAGCAGCTTGGGGCCCCACTCTGGAAACACCATATATTTT. The rearrangement uses TRBV5-1 and TRBJ1-3; D not certain. Trimming stripped 0 bases from V and 0 bases from J, with 7 bases between. The CDR3 is made up of 15 amino acids. Germline CDR1 SGHRS, CDR2 YFSETQ.

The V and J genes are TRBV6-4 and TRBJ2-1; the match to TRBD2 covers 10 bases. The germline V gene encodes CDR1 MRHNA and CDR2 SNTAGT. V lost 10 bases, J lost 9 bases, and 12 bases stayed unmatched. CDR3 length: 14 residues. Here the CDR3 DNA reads TGTGCCACCAAACCCAGACTAGCGGGTGGTGAGCAGTTCTTC. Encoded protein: CATKPRLAGGEQFF.

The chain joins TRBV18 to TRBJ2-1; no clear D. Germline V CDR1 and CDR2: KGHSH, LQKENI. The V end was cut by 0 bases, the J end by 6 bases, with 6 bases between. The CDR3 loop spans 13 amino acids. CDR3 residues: CASSPPIGNEQFF. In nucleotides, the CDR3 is TGTGCCAGCTCACCACCGATCGGCAATGAGCAGTTCTTC. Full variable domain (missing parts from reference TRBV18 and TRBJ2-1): NAGVMQNPRHLVRRRGQEARLRCSPMKGHSHVYWYRQLPEEGLKFMVYLQKENIIDESGMPKERFSAEFPKEGPSILRIQQVVRGDSAAYFCASSPPIGNEQFFGPGTRLTVL.

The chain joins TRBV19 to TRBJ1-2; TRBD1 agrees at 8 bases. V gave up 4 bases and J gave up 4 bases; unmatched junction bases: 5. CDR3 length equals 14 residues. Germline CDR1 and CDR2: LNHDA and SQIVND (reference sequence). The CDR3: CASSSGQGGYGYTF. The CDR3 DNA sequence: TGTGCCAGTAGTAGCGGACAGGGCGGCTATGGCTACACCTTC.

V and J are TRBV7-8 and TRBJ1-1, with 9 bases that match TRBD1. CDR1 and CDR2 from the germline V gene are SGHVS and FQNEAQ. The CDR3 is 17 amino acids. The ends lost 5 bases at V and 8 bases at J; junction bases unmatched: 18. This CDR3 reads CASSTGPETQGAGEAFF. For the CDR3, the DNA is TGTGCCAGCAGCACCGGCCCGGAAACACAGGGGGCGGGGGAAGCTTTCTTT.

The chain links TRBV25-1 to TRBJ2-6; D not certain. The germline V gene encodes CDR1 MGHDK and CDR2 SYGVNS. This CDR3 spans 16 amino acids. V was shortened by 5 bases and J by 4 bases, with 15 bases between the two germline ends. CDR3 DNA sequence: TGTGCCAGCAGTCCCCCCGGAGTCTCCGGGGCCAACGTCCTGACTTTC. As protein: CASSPPGVSGANVLTF.

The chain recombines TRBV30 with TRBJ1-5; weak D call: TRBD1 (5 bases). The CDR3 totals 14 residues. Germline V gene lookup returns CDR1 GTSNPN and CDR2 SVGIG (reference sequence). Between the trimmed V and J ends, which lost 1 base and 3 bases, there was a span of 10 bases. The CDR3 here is CAWSGGDPNQPQHF. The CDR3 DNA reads TGTGCCTGGAGTGGGGGGGACCCCAATCAGCCCCAGCATTTT.